The 15 T cell receptor beta chains reported below all come from one sample, sequenced in a study of cytomegalovirus exposure and HLA in healthy donors (TCRdb year 2017). Libraries were built with the immunoSEQ multiplex PCR assay. For the multiplex PCR, a mixture combining 60 forward primers for TCR Vbeta segments and 13 reverse primers for TCR Jbeta segments was used. In TCRdb, the immuneACCESS table is reduced to in-frame sequences with V and J assigned. These tables do not hold every clone; where another copy was compared, an unresolved V gene accounts for under half, and the others remain unexplained. The sample table lists about 100,000 clones, about 62% of them with a count of one. Jointly, the top ten make up over 4% of the sample. Sequencing was performed on PBMCs. Receptors originate from a human donor in good health.

V gene TRBV19 combines with J gene TRBJ2-1; 8 nucleotides align to TRBD2. CDR3 length equals 16 residues. CDR1 and CDR2 (germline): LNHDA, SQIVND (reference sequence). V lost 6 bases to trimming and J lost 6 bases; unmatched junction nucleotides: 13. The CDR3 protein is CASRKAGDFVSNEQFF. The CDR3 region has the DNA TGTGCCAGTAGGAAAGCGGGAGATTTTGTTAGCAATGAGCAGTTCTTC.

This chain connects TRBV5-4 to TRBJ2-5; D is undetermined. The CDR3 spans 14 residues. Trimming stripped 2 bases from V and 1 base from J, with 9 bases between. Germline values: CDR1 SGHNT, CDR2 YYREEE (reference sequence). The CDR3 sequence is CASSFVGSQETQYF. The CDR3 bases are TGTGCCAGCAGCTTCGTCGGTAGCCAAGAGACCCAGTACTTC. Full variable domain (outside the CDR3, taken from reference TRBV5-4 and TRBJ2-5): ETGVTQSPTHLIKTRGQQVTLRCSSQSGHNTVSWYQQALGQGPQFIFQYYREEENGRGNFPPRFSGLQFPNYSSELNVNALELDDSALYLCASSFVGSQETQYFGPGTRLLVL.

J is TRBJ2-1 and V is TRBV30; 12 positions match TRBD2. The CDR3 has 15 residues. CDR1 GTSNPN and CDR2 SVGIG come from the germline V gene (reference sequence). V gave up 0 bases and J gave up 8 bases; unmatched junction bases: 5. The DNA for the CDR3 is TGTGCCTGGAGTGTTGGACTAGCGGGATTCTATGAGCAGTTCTTC. This sequence encodes CAWSVGLAGFYEQFF.

This chain uses TRBV11-3 with TRBJ2-2; TRBD1 agrees at 10 bases. With 5 bases clipped from V and 4 bases from J, the junction kept 7 bases outside the gene matches. The germline CDR1 and CDR2 sequences are SGHNT and YENEEA. This CDR3 has 16 amino acids. In DNA, the CDR3 is TGTGCCAGCAGCCCTAGACAGGGGGCGAGCACCGGGGAGCTGTTTTTT. The encoded protein is CASSPRQGASTGELFF.

The chain uses TRBV19 and TRBJ1-5; 10 bases are shared with TRBD1. The trim removed 3 bases at V and 2 bases at J, leaving 7 bases unmatched. The CDR3 totals 17 residues. Per germline, CDR1 LNHDA and CDR2 SQIVND (reference sequence). CDR3 residues: CASSMTPGQGGNQPQHF. CDR3 nucleotides: TGTGCCAGTAGTATGACCCCTGGACAGGGGGGCAATCAGCCCCAGCATTTT.

V and J are TRBV11-2 and TRBJ2-1; 8 positions agree with TRBD2. CDR1 and CDR2 (germline): SGHAT, FQNNGV. This CDR3 is 16 amino acids long. Unmatched junction bases numbered 11, after V lost 1 base and J lost 9 bases. The CDR3 sequence is CASSLGSGGRLVEQFF. As DNA, the CDR3 is TGTGCCAGCAGCTTAGGATCTGGCGGGAGGTTGGTTGAGCAGTTCTTC. The full variable domain, completed using reference TRBV11-2 and TRBJ2-1, is EAGVAQSPRYKIIEKRQSVAFWCNPISGHATLYWYQQILGQGPKLLIQFQNNGVVDDSQLPKDRFSAERLKGVDSTLKIQPAKLEDSAVYLCASSLGSGGRLVEQFFGPGTRLTVL.

The gene calls are TRBV10-3 and TRBJ2-1, with 9 bases identical to TRBD1. Germline CDR1 is ENHRY and CDR2 is SYGVKD. V lost 3 bases and J lost 2; bases outside the gene matches: 5. This CDR3 is 16 amino acids long. This CDR3 reads CAISEPDRGAYNEQFF. CDR3 DNA sequence: TGTGCCATCAGTGAACCGGACAGGGGAGCCTACAATGAGCAGTTCTTC.

Concerning this clone: One end of the junction does not line up with germline, which may come from a read error. The chain joins TRBV5-1 to TRBJ2-7; 13 bases fit TRBD2. The length of the CDR3 is 18 residues. Germline CDR1 reads SGHRS; CDR2 reads YFSETQ. CDR3: CASSLPTGTSGNQGERYF. The CDR3 region has the DNA TGCGCCAGCAGCTTGCCCACTGGGACTAGCGGGAATCAAGGCGAGCGGTACTTC.

This sequence joins TRBV27 and TRBJ1-1; 9 bases fit TRBD1. This CDR3 comprises 16 residues. V gave up 5 bases and J gave up 1 base; unmatched junction bases: 8. From germline, CDR1 is MNHEY and CDR2 SMNVEV (reference sequence). The CDR3: CASSPRPGQGNTEAFF. In DNA, the CDR3 is TGTGCCAGCAGTCCACGACCGGGACAGGGGAACACTGAAGCTTTCTTT.

This chain uses TRBV21-1 with TRBJ1-5; the table gives TRBD1 as D, unverified against the DNA. TRBV21-1 is described as a pseudogene. The CDR3 covers 18 residues. CDR3 region: CASSKGGLTAQLNQPQHF. Here the CDR3 DNA reads TGTGCCAGCAGCAAAGGTGGCTTAACAGCACAGCTGAATCAGCCCCAGCATTTT.

The sample holds one count of this clone. CDR3 in amino acids: CASSQSTGSGQPQHF. DNA for the CDR3: TGCGCCAGCAGCCAATCAACAGGGTCTGGGCAGCCCCAGCATTTT. The chain recombines TRBV4-1 with TRBJ1-5; D is possibly TRBD1 (6 bases). The CDR3 has 15 residues. Trimming took 2 bases from V and 7 from J, leaving 15 bases between them. CDR1 MGHRA and CDR2 YSYEKL come from the germline V gene.

This clone was counted between two and nine times. DNA of the CDR3: TGTGCCAGCAGGACAGCTTATAATTCACCCCTCCACTTT. Protein sequence: CASRTAYNSPLHF. This chain links TRBV6-6 with TRBJ1-6; perhaps TRBD1 as D (5 bases). The CDR3 is 13 residues long. Germline lookup yields CDR1 MNHNY and CDR2 SVGAGI (reference sequence). Deletions cut 6 bases from V and 4 bases from J, with 7 bases between.

The gene calls are TRBV19 and TRBJ2-5, with a possible D match to TRBD2 (6 bases). This CDR3 comprises 16 residues. V was clipped by 4 bases and J by 5 bases, with 20 bases between them. CDR1 is LNHDA and CDR2 is SQIVND in the germline V gene (reference sequence). Written as DNA, the CDR3 is TGTGCCAGTAGTAGTTCGGGCGGGACTTCTTCGGAGACCCAGTACTTC. It specifies CASSSSGGTSSETQYF. Complete variable domain (other parts from reference TRBV19 and TRBJ2-5): DGGITQSPKYLFRKEGQNVTLSCEQNLNHDAMYWYRQDPGQGLRLIYYSQIVNDFQKGDIAEGYSVSREKKESFPLTVTSAQKNPTAFYLCASSSSGGTSSETQYFGPGTRLLVL.

V is TRBV7-6 and J is TRBJ2-1; TRBD2 matches at 11 bases. Germline V CDR1 and CDR2: SGHVS, FNYEAQ. CDR3 length: 16 residues. Losses at the gene ends were 4 bases for V and 2 bases for J; bases not matched to a gene: 4. This chain's CDR3 is CASSSGTSGTYNEQFF. The CDR3 DNA reads as TGTGCCAGCAGCTCAGGGACTAGCGGCACCTACAATGAGCAGTTCTTC.

J is TRBJ2-1 and V is TRBV7-9; 8 bases match TRBD2. Germline CDR1 SEHNR, CDR2 FQNEAQ (reference sequence). J was trimmed by 4 bases and V by 4 bases; bases with no gene match: 9. The length of the CDR3 is 16 residues. The CDR3 coding sequence is TGTGCCAGCAGCTCCTTCGGGGTAGCGGGATACAATGAGCAGTTCTTC. It yields the protein CASSSFGVAGYNEQFF.